This TCR beta chain was found in a study of shared clonotypes between healthy human individuals. Turning to the study itself: For every donor, three CD4 naive, three CD4 memory, two CD8 naive and one CD8 memory plates were used. Findings and caveats of the study: When compared with the clonotypes that were shared by all four sorted-subset donors, the non-shared clonotypes turned out to have lower generation probabilities.

Sequencing used immunoSEQ multiplex PCR; TCRdb keeps in-frame clones, though not all of them. There are roughly 2.5 million clones in the sample; 90% to 95% occur only once, and over 0.12% lies in the top ten. Germline lookup yields CDR1 LNHNV and CDR2 YYDKDF (reference sequence). The V and J ends lost 1 base and 0 bases respectively, with 6 bases between them. CDR3 length: 15 residues. Of note for this clone: Its antigen is not identified.

The specimen sequenced was naive CD4+ T cells sorted from blood. Subset specified: CD45RA+ positively selected. This clonotype was obtained from a young man in good health. This rearrangement joins TRBV15 to TRBJ1-4, with D unresolved. CDR3 residues: CATSRGGTTNEKLFF. The CDR3 DNA is TGTGCCACCAGCAGAGGAGGCACAACTAATGAAAAACTGTTTTTT.